This T cell receptor (beta chain) derives from a study of blood T cells in healthy people across ages. General study points: More naive CD4+ cells and higher diversity were found in long-lived than in aged donors.

Sample-barcoded 5' priming and a J-beta primer mix drove a second PCR of roughly 6 to 12 cycles. Each cDNA molecule, via a template-switch adaptor with 12 random nucleotides, was tagged. Sequencing recovered at least 2.5 million CDR3-containing paired-end reads from each sample. MiXCR, run by TCRdb on the 5' RACE reads, gives a single entry per CDR3 protein. Here the sample spans about a million distinct CDR3 sequences, approximately 50% being singletons. CDR3 length: 19 residues. Germline lookup yields CDR1 MNHEY and CDR2 SVGAGI. Losses at the gene ends were 2 bases for V and 0 bases for J; bases not matched to a gene: 9. A word on this clonotype: Its antigen is not identified.

Sequences were obtained from blood. The TCR comes from a woman aged 60-70 years in good health. The rearrangement links TRBV6-5 to TRBJ2-3, with 12 bases identical to TRBD2. The CDR3 is CASSYGLAGGPSSTDTQYF. Written as DNA, the CDR3 is TGTGCCAGCAGTTACGGGCTAGCGGGAGGGCCCTCAAGCACAGATACGCAGTATTTT.